This T cell receptor beta chain stems from a study of T cells after yellow fever vaccination. The wider study: Fractions containing few cells were prepared with SMART-Seq v4 Ultra Low Input. Study-wide findings and caveats: At 96% for CD4 and about 88% for CD8, most primary-vaccination clones showed up again after the booster.

J lost 5 bases, V lost 5 bases, and 7 bases had no gene match. Germline V gene lookup returns CDR1 DFQATT and CDR2 SNEGSKA (reference sequence). The CDR3 contains 14 residues. A word on this clonotype: Its antigen remains unidentified.

TCRdb processed the 5' RACE reads anew with MiXCR; each CDR3 protein has one entry. Among hundreds of thousands of distinct CDR3 sequences, roughly 12% were seen once, and the ten largest hold roughly 13%. The receptor was derived from a young man who received the YFV17D yellow fever vaccine. The chain carries TRBV20-1 and TRBJ1-3, with 9 nucleotides matching TRBD1. The sequenced sample was PBMCs, obtained on the day of the yellow fever booster vaccination. CDR3 sequence (DNA): TGCAGTGCTTCCGGGACAGGGCTACGAAACACCATATATTTT. It yields the protein CSASGTGLRNTIYF.